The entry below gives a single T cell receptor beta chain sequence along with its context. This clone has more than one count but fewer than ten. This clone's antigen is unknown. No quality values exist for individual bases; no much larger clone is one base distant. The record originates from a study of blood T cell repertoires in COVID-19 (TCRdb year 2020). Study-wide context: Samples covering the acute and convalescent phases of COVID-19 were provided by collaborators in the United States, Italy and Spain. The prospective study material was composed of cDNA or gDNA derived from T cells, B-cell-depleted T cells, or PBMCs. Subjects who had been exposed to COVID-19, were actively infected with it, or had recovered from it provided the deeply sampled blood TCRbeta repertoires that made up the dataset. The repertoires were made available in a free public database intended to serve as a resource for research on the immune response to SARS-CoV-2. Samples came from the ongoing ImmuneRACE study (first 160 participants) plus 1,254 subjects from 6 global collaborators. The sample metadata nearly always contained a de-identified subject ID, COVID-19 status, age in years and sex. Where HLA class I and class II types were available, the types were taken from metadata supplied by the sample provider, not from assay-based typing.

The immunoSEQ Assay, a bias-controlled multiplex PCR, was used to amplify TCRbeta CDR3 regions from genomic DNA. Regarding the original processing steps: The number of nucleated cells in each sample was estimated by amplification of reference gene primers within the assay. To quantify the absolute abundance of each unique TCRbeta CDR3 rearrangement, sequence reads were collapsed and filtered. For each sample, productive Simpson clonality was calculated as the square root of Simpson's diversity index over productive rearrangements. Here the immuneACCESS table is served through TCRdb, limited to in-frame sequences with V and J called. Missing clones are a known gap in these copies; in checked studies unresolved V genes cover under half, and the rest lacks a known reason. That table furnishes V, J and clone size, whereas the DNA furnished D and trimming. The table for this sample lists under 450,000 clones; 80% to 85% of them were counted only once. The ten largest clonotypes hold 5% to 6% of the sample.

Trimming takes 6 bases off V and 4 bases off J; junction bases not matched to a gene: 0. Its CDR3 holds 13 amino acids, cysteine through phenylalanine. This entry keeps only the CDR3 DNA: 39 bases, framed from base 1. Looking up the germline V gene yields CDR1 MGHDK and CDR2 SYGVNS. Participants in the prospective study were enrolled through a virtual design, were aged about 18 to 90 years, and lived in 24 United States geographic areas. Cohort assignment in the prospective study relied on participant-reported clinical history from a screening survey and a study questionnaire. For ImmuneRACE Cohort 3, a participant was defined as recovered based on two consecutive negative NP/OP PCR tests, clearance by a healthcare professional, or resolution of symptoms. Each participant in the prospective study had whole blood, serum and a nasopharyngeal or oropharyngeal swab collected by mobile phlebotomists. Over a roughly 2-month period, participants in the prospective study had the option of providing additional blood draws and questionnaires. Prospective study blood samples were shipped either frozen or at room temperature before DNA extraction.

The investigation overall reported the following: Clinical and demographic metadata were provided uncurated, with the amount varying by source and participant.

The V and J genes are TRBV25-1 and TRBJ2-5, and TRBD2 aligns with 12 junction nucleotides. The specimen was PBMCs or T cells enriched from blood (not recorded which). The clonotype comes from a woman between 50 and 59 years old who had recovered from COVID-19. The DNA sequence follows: TGTGCCAGCAGGGGACTAGCGGGAGAGACCCAGTACTTC. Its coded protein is CASRGLAGETQYF.